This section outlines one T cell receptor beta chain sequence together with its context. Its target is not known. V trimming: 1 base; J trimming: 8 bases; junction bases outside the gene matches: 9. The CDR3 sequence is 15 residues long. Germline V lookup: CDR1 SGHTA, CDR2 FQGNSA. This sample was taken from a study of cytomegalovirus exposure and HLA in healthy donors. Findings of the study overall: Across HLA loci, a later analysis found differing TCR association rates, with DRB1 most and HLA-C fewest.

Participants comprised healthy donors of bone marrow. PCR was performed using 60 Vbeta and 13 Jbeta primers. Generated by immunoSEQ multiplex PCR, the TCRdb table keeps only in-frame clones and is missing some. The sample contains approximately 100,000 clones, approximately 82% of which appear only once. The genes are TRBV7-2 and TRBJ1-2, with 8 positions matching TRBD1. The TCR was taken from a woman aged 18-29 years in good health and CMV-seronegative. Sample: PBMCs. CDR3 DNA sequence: TGTGCCAGCAGCTTAGAGGCAGGGGGCTTGGGAGGCTACACCTTC. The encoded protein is CASSLEAGGLGGYTF.